A single sample gave rise to the 24 T cell receptor beta chains below, sequenced in a study of control samples from healthy donors and cancer patients. Assay: immunoSEQ multiplex PCR; the TCRdb copy retains only in-frame clones and omits some. The data show approximately 170,000 clones, with over 85% seen just once and roughly 4% held by the top ten. The sample taken for sequencing was blood. All receptors come from a woman aged 55-75 years in good health.

This chain connects TRBV7-9 to TRBJ2-6; D call uncertain. V lost 2 bases and J 8 bases, leaving 4 bases between the germline ends. The CDR3 extends over 12 amino acids. The germline gives CDR1 SEHNR, CDR2 FQNEAQ (reference sequence). Here the CDR3 reads CASSLTSNVLTF. The CDR3 DNA reads as TGTGCCAGCAGCTTAACCTCCAACGTCCTGACTTTC. Drawing the rest from reference TRBV7-9 and TRBJ2-6, the complete variable domain is DTGVSQNPRHKITKRGQNVTFRCDPISEHNRLYWYRQTLGQGPEFLTYFQNEAQLEKSRLLSDRFSAERPKGSFSTLEIQRTEQGDSAMYLCASSLTSNVLTFGAGSRLTVL.

The rearrangement links TRBV5-1 to TRBJ1-4; D gene ambiguous. The CDR3 length is 17 residues. V lost 0 bases to trimming and J lost 2 bases, with 14 bases between them. Per the germline V gene, CDR1 is SGHRS and CDR2 is YFSETQ. The CDR3 protein is CASSLGARTTTNEKLFF. Here the CDR3 DNA reads TGCGCCAGCAGCTTGGGTGCCAGGACGACTACTAATGAAAAACTGTTTTTT.

V is TRBV2 and J is TRBJ1-1; no reliable D call. The V gene lost 7 bases and the J gene lost 0 bases, with 3 bases spanning the gap. This CDR3 spans 11 amino acids. From germline, CDR1 is SNHLY and CDR2 FYNNEI. CDR3 DNA sequence: TGTGCCAGCAAGGTGAACACTGAAGCTTTCTTT. This sequence encodes CASKVNTEAFF.

This chain links TRBV21-1 with TRBJ1-1; the table's TRBD1 call for D was not verified on the DNA. TRBV21-1 is a documented pseudogene. CDR3 length equals 15 residues. This chain's CDR3 is CASSNRRNRNTEAFF. CDR3 DNA sequence: TGTGCCAGCAGCAACCGCAGGAACAGAAACACTGAAGCTTTCTTT.

The gene calls are TRBV7-8 and TRBJ2-7; D unresolved. The germline CDR1 and CDR2 sequences are SGHVS and FQNEAQ. V was shortened by 1 base and J by 7 bases, with 17 bases between the two germline ends. This CDR3 has 15 amino acids. The DNA of the CDR3 is TGTGCCAGCAGCTTAGTAGTGGGGAAAACGGTGGAGCAGTACTTC. Its protein is CASSLVVGKTVEQYF.

The J gene is TRBJ1-3, the V gene TRBV19; 7 nucleotides align to TRBD1. CDR3 length: 15 residues. Germline V gene lookup returns CDR1 LNHDA and CDR2 SQIVND (reference sequence). The junction had 7 bases not matched to a gene; V was cut back by 6 bases and J by 2 bases. The CDR3, as DNA: TGTGCCAGTAGGGTTACAGGGGAACCTGGAAACACCATATATTTT. Translated: CASRVTGEPGNTIYF.

This chain links TRBV6-5 with TRBJ2-1; 9 nucleotides agree with TRBD1. The germline V gene has CDR1 MNHEY and CDR2 SVGAGI. This CDR3 is built from 14 residues. V shed 6 bases, J shed 9 bases, and the junction held 9 bases outside the gene matches. In DNA form, the CDR3 reads TGTGCCAGCAGGTCCGGGACAGGGAATACTGAGCAGTTCTTC. Translation gives CASRSGTGNTEQFF.

This chain uses TRBV7-8 with TRBJ1-2; tentative D call: TRBD1 (5 bases). V dropped 5 bases and J dropped 2 bases, with 9 bases sitting between them. Looked up from germline, CDR1 is SGHVS and CDR2 is FQNEAQ. The CDR3 length is 13 residues. The DNA for the CDR3 is TGTGCCAGCAGCCCTACAGGAAACTATGGCTACACCTTC. Translating it yields CASSPTGNYGYTF.

This rearrangement joins TRBV7-3 to TRBJ1-3; D gene ambiguous. The V end lost 5 bases, the J end lost 0 bases, and 11 bases lay between the germline ends. Germline V CDR1 and CDR2: SGHTA, FQGTGA. This CDR3 is 15 amino acids long. The CDR3 nucleotides are TGTGCCAGCAGCCCCCCCCGCTCCTCTGGAAACACCATATATTTT. This sequence encodes CASSPPRSSGNTIYF.

The V gene is TRBV29-1, the J gene TRBJ1-1, with 7 bases fitting TRBD1. The V and J ends lost 7 bases and 8 bases, in that order; junction bases with no gene match: 13. CDR3 length: 13 residues. CDR1 is SQVTM and CDR2 is ANQGSEA in the germline V gene. CDR3 region: CSGRMTGSDEAFF. The CDR3 region has the DNA TGCAGCGGGCGAATGACAGGGTCCGACGAAGCTTTCTTT.

This chain connects TRBV19 to TRBJ1-2; TRBD1 agrees at 9 bases. Germline CDR1 and CDR2: LNHDA and SQIVND (reference sequence). The V segment lost 3 bases and the J segment 1 base; nucleotides outside the gene matches: 3. This CDR3 is built from 15 residues. The DNA for the CDR3 is TGTGCCAGTAGTATCGGACAGGGGATTAACTATGGCTACACCTTC. As protein: CASSIGQGINYGYTF.

The gene calls are TRBV30 and TRBJ1-6; unclear D gene. V dropped 5 bases and J dropped 0 bases, with 8 bases sitting between them. The CDR3 has 14 residues. Per the germline V gene, CDR1 is GTSNPN and CDR2 is SVGIG (reference sequence). CDR3 loop: CAWGPGSYNSPLHF. Written as DNA, the CDR3 is TGTGCCTGGGGGCCGGGCTCCTATAATTCACCCCTCCACTTT.

The J gene is TRBJ1-2, the V gene TRBV7-2; no definite D call. Between the trimmed V and J ends, which lost 1 base and 3 bases, there was a span of 18 bases. CDR1 and CDR2 (germline): SGHTA, FQGNSA. This CDR3 is 17 amino acids long. CDR3 nucleotides: TGTGCCAGCAGCTTAGACGGGGAAAATATCGGGGACTATGGCTACACCTTC. This sequence encodes CASSLDGENIGDYGYTF.

V and J are TRBV7-3 and TRBJ2-1; 7 bases fit TRBD1. V was clipped by 5 bases and J by 0 bases; unmatched bases: 7. In germline, CDR1 is SGHTA, CDR2 FQGTGA. CDR3 length equals 16 residues. Here the CDR3 reads CASSRNRDSSYNEQFF. The CDR3 DNA reads as TGTGCCAGCAGCCGTAACCGGGACAGCTCCTACAATGAGCAGTTCTTC.

As to this clone: This specimen includes other DNA sequences encoding the same CDR3. The chain has TRBV7-8 and TRBJ1-1; D perhaps matches TRBD1 (6 bases). Between the trimmed V and J ends, which lost 5 bases and 1 base, there was a span of 8 bases. CDR3 length equals 13 residues. The germline V gene has CDR1 SGHVS and CDR2 FQNEAQ. CDR3 region: CASSRQENTEAFF. Here the CDR3 DNA reads TGTGCCAGCAGCCGACAGGAGAACACTGAAGCTTTCTTT.

This clone was seen only a few times. CDR3 region: CASSLSQGLRTEAFF. The CDR3 DNA reads as TGTGCCAGCAGCTTATCCCAGGGATTGCGCACTGAAGCTTTCTTT. This chain connects TRBV7-2 to TRBJ1-1; D possibly corresponds to TRBD1 (5 bases). Trimming took 2 bases from V and 4 from J, leaving 14 bases between them. Germline V gene data show CDR1 as SGHTA and CDR2 as FQGNSA. The CDR3 is made up of 15 amino acids.

The CDR3 coding sequence is TGTGCCAGCAGTGAAGGACAGGGGGACGGCACAGATACGCAGTATTTT. Translation gives CASSEGQGDGTDTQYF. The rearrangement uses TRBV11-3 and TRBJ2-3; 10 bases match TRBD1. After removal of 6 bases from V and 1 base from J, the junction contained 7 bases not matched to a gene. This CDR3 contains 16 residues. The germline V gene encodes CDR1 SGHNT and CDR2 YENEEA.

Only one count was recorded for this clone. The CDR3 is CASRVETMNTEAFF. DNA for the CDR3: TGTGCCAGCAGAGTGGAGACCATGAACACTGAAGCTTTCTTT. The chain recombines TRBV2 with TRBJ1-1, with D unresolved. Trimming left V 6 bases short and J 0 bases short, with 11 bases between. The CDR3 sequence is 14 residues long. Germline V gives CDR1 SNHLY, CDR2 FYNNEI.

Of note for this clone: A read error may produce the germline difference seen at one junction end. V is TRBV2 and J is TRBJ1-1, with D unclear. This CDR3 comprises 15 residues. CDR1 is SNHLY, CDR2 FYNNEI, per germline. CDR3 bases: TGTGTCAGCGAGCTGGATTCGGGGATGAACACTGAAGCTTTCTTT. Translating gives CVSELDSGMNTEAFF. The whole variable domain, remainder taken from reference TRBV2 and TRBJ1-1, is EPEVTQTPSHQVTQMGQEVILRCVPISNHLYFYWYRQILGQKVEFLVSFYNNEISEKSEIFDDQFSVERPDGSNFTLKIRSTKLEDSAMYFCVSELDSGMNTEAFFGQGTRLTVV.

The chain carries TRBV9 and TRBJ1-1; 7 nucleotides agree with TRBD1. The CDR3 loop spans 13 amino acids. The V segment lost 4 bases and the J segment 4 bases; nucleotides outside the gene matches: 4. CDR1 and CDR2 (germline): SGDLS, YYNGEE. This CDR3 reads CASSRGLGTEAFF. The CDR3 DNA reads as TGTGCCAGCAGCAGGGGGCTGGGCACTGAAGCTTTCTTT.

The chain uses TRBV19 and TRBJ2-5, with a tentative D call TRBD2 (6 bases). The CDR3 runs 15 residues. Deletions cut 4 bases from V and 1 base from J, with 13 bases between. The germline CDR1 and CDR2 sequences are LNHDA and SQIVND (reference sequence). CDR3 protein: CASSKVAEVQETQYF. The CDR3 DNA reads as TGTGCCAGTAGTAAGGTAGCGGAGGTCCAAGAGACCCAGTACTTC.

The genes are TRBV6-1 and TRBJ1-1, with D hard to call. CDR1 and CDR2 from the germline V gene are MNHNS and SASEGT. V dropped 1 base and J dropped 6 bases, with 12 bases sitting between them. The CDR3 has 14 residues. CDR3 region: CASSEGWTTSEAFF. The CDR3, as DNA: TGTGCCAGCAGTGAAGGTTGGACTACTTCTGAAGCTTTCTTT.

The V and J genes are TRBV18 and TRBJ1-4; D unclear. Germline lookup yields CDR1 KGHSH and CDR2 LQKENI. The CDR3 sequence is 16 residues long. V lost 6 bases to trimming and J lost 0 bases, with 14 bases between them. This CDR3 reads CASSLTGLATNEKLFF. CDR3 bases: TGTGCCAGCTCCCTGACGGGTCTTGCAACTAATGAAAAACTGTTTTTT.

This chain joins TRBV25-1 and TRBJ2-1; the match to TRBD2 covers 9 bases. Trimming took 3 bases from V and 3 from J; bases not matched to a gene: 3. This CDR3 has 15 amino acids. Germline values: CDR1 MGHDK, CDR2 SYGVNS. The CDR3, as DNA: TGTGCCAGCAGTGAGAGCGGGGGGAACTACAATGAGCAGTTCTTC. Protein: CASSESGGNYNEQFF.